This T cell receptor beta chain was sequenced for a study of shared clonotypes between healthy human individuals. Study overall: The cohort comprised a couple of women and three men. Their ages spanned 18 to 49 years.

A note on this clone: A far larger clone differs by one base, so this is likely a read error. Other nucleotide sequences from this sample produce the same CDR3.

CDR1 is LGHNA and CDR2 is YNFKEQ in the germline V gene. The CDR3 contains 14 residues. Trimming pared 0 bases from V and 9 bases from J, leaving 11 bases between. Method: immunoSEQ multiplex PCR; TCRdb's copy keeps in-frame clones and lacks some. Of around 500,000 clones listed, 76% are singletons. The sequencing sample was made of PBMCs. The receptor comes from a woman between 35 and 50 years old in good health. Some clones in this sample may be carry-over from other donors' samples. The rearrangement links TRBV4-2 to TRBJ1-4; tentative D call: TRBD1 (5 bases). This CDR3 reads CASSQDQGLKKLFF. In DNA form, the CDR3 reads TGTGCCAGCAGCCAAGACCAGGGCCTTAAAAAACTGTTTTTT.